A single sample gave rise to the 23 T cell receptor beta chains below, sequenced in a study of tumor-infiltrating lymphocytes in oesophageal squamous cell carcinoma. TCRdb reprocessed the PCR reads with MiXCR, giving one entry per CDR3 protein. This sample has about 19,000 distinct CDR3 sequences, with 35% to 50% found just once. Sequencing was performed on normal esophageal tissue next to the tumor. Every receptor here comes from a male donor with esophageal squamous cell carcinoma.

A note on this clonotype: It may be a read error: a sequence one base away is much more abundant. This chain joins TRBV11-3 and TRBJ2-7; D remains unclear. CDR3 length: 13 amino acids. Trimming cost V 4 bases and J 7 bases, with 14 bases left between them. CDR1 SGHNT and CDR2 YENEEA come from the germline V gene. This chain's CDR3 is CASSSWTYNEQYF. CDR3 sequence (DNA): TGTGCCAGCAGCTCGTGGACGTACAATGAGCAGTACTTC.

Regarding this clonotype: The conserved phenylalanine or tryptophan normally closing the CDR3 is absent here, so this likely arose from a read error. The limits of the CDR3 on the DNA are not certain, so only TCRdb's listed CDR3 is given. V and J are TRBV6-1 and TRBJ2-7; TRBD2, the D gene given by the table, was not confirmed from the DNA. Germline CDR1 reads MNHNS; CDR2 reads SASEGT. Termini included, the CDR3 measures 21 amino acids. The CDR3 sequence is CASSEPRTSGSWGGETQYFGS.

About this clonotype: No conserved phenylalanine or tryptophan ends this CDR3, so it is likely a read error. Because the CDR3's place on the DNA is in doubt, the DNA is left out and the CDR3 is given as listed by TCRdb. V is TRBV7-6 and J is TRBJ2-3. The CDR3 spans 10 residues, counting both ends. CDR1 is SGHVS, CDR2 FNYEAQ, per germline. CDR3 region: CASSLCTLGT.

CDR3 sequence reads: CASRAGTSRTYEQYF. Here the CDR3 DNA reads TGTGCCAGCAGAGCCGGGACTAGCCGTACCTACGAGCAGTACTTC. The chain has TRBV6-5 and TRBJ2-1; 9 positions match TRBD2. The J call could be wrong; TRBJ2-7 is a better fit for the DNA end. CDR1 is MNHEY and CDR2 is SVGAGI in the germline V gene. CDR3 length: 15 amino acids.

This clonotype was detected many times. The chain links TRBV4-1 to TRBJ1-4, with D perhaps TRBD1 (5 bases). The V and J ends lost 0 bases and 8 bases respectively, with 16 bases between them. Germline CDR1 and CDR2: MGHRA and YSYEKL. The CDR3 length is 16 residues. This CDR3 is CASSQDWQGASEKLFF. The CDR3 region has the DNA TGCGCCAGCAGCCAAGATTGGCAAGGGGCTTCGGAAAAACTGTTTTTT.

The rearrangement links TRBV11-2 to TRBJ2-7, with D maybe TRBD2 (5 bases). The CDR3 contains 17 residues. Trimming took 3 bases from V and 2 from J, leaving 20 bases between them. Germline V CDR1 and CDR2: SGHAT, FQNNGV. The CDR3 nucleotides read TGTGCCAGCAGCTTGATTGGAGCTGGTCTGCGGGCCTACGAGCAGTACTTC. It codes for CASSLIGAGLRAYEQYF.

In its sample, this clonotype was seen once. This chain links TRBV19 with TRBJ2-6; no definite D call. Germline-derived CDR1 and CDR2 are LNHDA and SQIVND (reference sequence). Trimming removed 5 bases from V and 4 bases from J, with 12 bases in between. The CDR3 totals 15 residues. The CDR3 DNA sequence: TGTGCCAGTAGTCTTGCAGGAGCCGGGGCCAACGTCCTGACTTTC. It is translated as CASSLAGAGANVLTF.

V gene TRBV3-1 combines with J gene TRBJ2-3, with D unclear. This CDR3 is built from 17 residues. The V end lost 0 bases, the J end lost 4 bases, and 17 bases lay between the germline ends. Germline values: CDR1 LGHDT, CDR2 YNNKEL (reference sequence). Here the CDR3 reads CASSQEGIRVGPDTQYF. CDR3 DNA sequence: TGTGCCAGCAGCCAAGAGGGGATTAGAGTAGGCCCAGATACGCAGTATTTT.

V gene TRBV12-5 combines with J gene TRBJ2-5; 10 bases map to TRBD1. The J call may not be correct, given that the DNA end is closer to TRBJ2-7. This CDR3 has 15 residues. Germline V CDR1 and CDR2: LGHNT, FRNRAP. The DNA for the CDR3 is TGTGCTAGTGGTTTGACCCGGGACAGGGGCCACGAGCAGTACTTC. As protein: CASGLTRDRGHEQYF.

In its sample, this clonotype was seen many times. The rearrangement links TRBV5-6 to TRBJ1-1; D perhaps matches TRBD1 (5 bases). V was trimmed by 6 bases and J by 4 bases, leaving 16 bases between them. The CDR3 covers 14 residues. Germline values: CDR1 SGHDT, CDR2 YYEEEE. The CDR3: CASTSDSLFTEAFF. The CDR3 DNA is TGTGCCAGCACCTCAGACAGTTTATTCACTGAAGCTTTCTTT.

J is TRBJ2-4 and V is TRBV7-9; D not certain. TRBJ2-7 matches the DNA end more closely, so the J call is doubtful. This CDR3 contains 15 residues. Germline V gene sequence: CDR1 SEHNR, CDR2 FQNEAQ (reference sequence). The chain's CDR3 is CASSLNPDRTYEQYF. Written as DNA, the CDR3 is TGTGCCAGCAGCTTAAATCCAGACCGAACCTACGAGCAGTACTTC.

This clonotype was seen at least ten times. The gene calls are TRBV15 and TRBJ1-1; D remains unclear. V lost 0 bases and J 0 bases, leaving 8 bases between the germline ends. CDR1 LNHNV and CDR2 YYDKDF come from the germline V gene (reference sequence). The length of the CDR3 is 15 residues. CDR3 coding DNA: TGTGCCACCAGCAGAGAGAAAGTTCTGAACACTGAAGCTTTCTTT. Its translation: CATSREKVLNTEAFF.

V is TRBV7-2 and J is TRBJ2-3; D possibly corresponds to TRBD1 (7 bases). The J call is in doubt because the DNA end fits TRBJ2-2 better. Germline V gives CDR1 SGHTA, CDR2 FQGNSA. This CDR3 region has 15 residues. The CDR3 bases are TGTGCCAGCAGCTTCTCCCAGGGGGGCACCGGGGAGCTGTTTTTT. This translates into CASSFSQGGTGELFF.

The chain uses TRBV12-3 or TRBV12-4 and TRBJ2-4, with D perhaps matching TRBD2 (5 bases). The CDR3 spans 13 residues. V lost 2 bases to trimming and J lost 15 bases, with 17 bases between them. The CDR3 spells CASSLSGTGELYF. In DNA, the CDR3 is TGTGCCAGCAGTTTATCCGGAACTGGGGAGCTGTACTTC.

The chain recombines TRBV7-9 with TRBJ2-3, with 11 nucleotides matching TRBD2. The CDR3 consists of 18 residues. Germline CDR1 and CDR2: SEHNR and FQNEAQ (reference sequence). Losses at the gene ends were 5 bases for V and 0 bases for J; bases not matched to a gene: 10. This CDR3 reads CASSRGASGRPSTDTQYF. The CDR3 bases are TGTGCCAGCAGCCGTGGGGCTAGCGGGAGGCCTAGCACAGATACGCAGTATTTT.

By frequency in the sample, this clonotype is medium-sized (0.01 to 0.1%). The J gene is TRBJ2-1, the V gene TRBV11-2, with D hard to call. V was shortened by 1 base and J by 9 bases, with 13 bases between the two germline ends. Germline CDR1 and CDR2: SGHAT and FQNNGV. The CDR3 loop spans 14 amino acids. DNA of the CDR3: TGTGCCAGCAGCTTAGGAAATATTGGGGTTGAGCAGTTCTTC. Its translation is CASSLGNIGVEQFF.

The chain recombines TRBV7-3 with TRBJ2-2; TRBD1 or TRBD2 may be the D gene (5 bases each). The germline V gene encodes CDR1 SGHTA and CDR2 FQGTGA. V was clipped by 5 bases and J by 2 bases, with 9 bases between them. The CDR3 covers 14 residues. The CDR3 here is CASSVGPNTGELFF. CDR3 coding DNA: TGTGCCAGCAGCGTGGGACCAAACACCGGGGAGCTGTTTTTT.

This chain connects TRBV3-1 to TRBJ1-6, with D uncertain. The CDR3 consists of 13 residues. Trimming shortened V by 1 base and J by 9 bases, and 7 bases separated the two germline ends. Germline assignment: CDR1 LGHDT and CDR2 YNNKEL (reference sequence). The DNA for the CDR3 is TGTGCCAGCAGCCAAGTCACAATTTCACCCCTCCACTTT. Its translation is CASSQVTISPLHF.

This clonotype was recorded at least ten times. V gene TRBV27 combines with J gene TRBJ1-5, with a tentative D call TRBD1 (5 bases). Trimming left V 5 bases short and J 6 bases short, with 17 bases between. CDR1 and CDR2 (germline): MNHEY, SMNVEV (reference sequence). This CDR3 has 15 residues. This chain's CDR3 is CASSSFGPGGQPQHF. In DNA, the CDR3 is TGTGCCAGCAGTAGTTTTGGGCCCGGGGGTCAGCCCCAGCATTTT.

The V call is TRBV7-6, the J call TRBJ2-3; D might be TRBD2 (5 bases). CDR3 size: 16 residues. Germline V gives CDR1 SGHVS, CDR2 FNYEAQ. With 2 bases removed from V and 3 bases from J, the gap between germline ends came to 15 bases. CDR3 protein: CASSLSGAGGTDTQYF. The CDR3 DNA is TGTGCCAGCAGCTTATCCGGTGCGGGTGGGACAGATACGCAGTATTTT.

This clonotype was seen a single time. V and J are TRBV6-1 and TRBJ2-5; a weak D match, TRBD1 (8 bases). Deletions cut 11 bases from V and 13 bases from J, with 29 bases between. This CDR3 has 14 residues. Germline V lookup: CDR1 MNHNS, CDR2 SASEGT. CDR3 region: CAGGGTTGEGERYF. The CDR3 bases are TGTGCCGGGGGGGGGACGACAGGGGAGGGTGAGCGGTACTTC.

DNA of the CDR3: TGTGCCAGCAGCTTAGCTCTCAGCCAAGAGACCCAGTATTTT. Translation gives CASSLALSQETQYF. The chain employs TRBV7-8 and TRBJ2-3; no firm D call. Deletions cut 0 bases from V and 12 bases from J, with 16 bases between. This CDR3 is 14 amino acids long. Germline lookup yields CDR1 SGHVS and CDR2 FQNEAQ.

The chain carries TRBV11-3 and TRBJ2-5, with D perhaps TRBD1 (7 bases). V was clipped by 3 bases and J by 11 bases, with 22 bases between them. Germline V gives CDR1 SGHNT, CDR2 YENEEA. CDR3 length: 15 amino acids. The CDR3 region has the DNA TGTGCCAGCAGCTTTCAGGGGGGAGCCTACAATGAGCAGTACTTC. As protein: CASSFQGGAYNEQYF.